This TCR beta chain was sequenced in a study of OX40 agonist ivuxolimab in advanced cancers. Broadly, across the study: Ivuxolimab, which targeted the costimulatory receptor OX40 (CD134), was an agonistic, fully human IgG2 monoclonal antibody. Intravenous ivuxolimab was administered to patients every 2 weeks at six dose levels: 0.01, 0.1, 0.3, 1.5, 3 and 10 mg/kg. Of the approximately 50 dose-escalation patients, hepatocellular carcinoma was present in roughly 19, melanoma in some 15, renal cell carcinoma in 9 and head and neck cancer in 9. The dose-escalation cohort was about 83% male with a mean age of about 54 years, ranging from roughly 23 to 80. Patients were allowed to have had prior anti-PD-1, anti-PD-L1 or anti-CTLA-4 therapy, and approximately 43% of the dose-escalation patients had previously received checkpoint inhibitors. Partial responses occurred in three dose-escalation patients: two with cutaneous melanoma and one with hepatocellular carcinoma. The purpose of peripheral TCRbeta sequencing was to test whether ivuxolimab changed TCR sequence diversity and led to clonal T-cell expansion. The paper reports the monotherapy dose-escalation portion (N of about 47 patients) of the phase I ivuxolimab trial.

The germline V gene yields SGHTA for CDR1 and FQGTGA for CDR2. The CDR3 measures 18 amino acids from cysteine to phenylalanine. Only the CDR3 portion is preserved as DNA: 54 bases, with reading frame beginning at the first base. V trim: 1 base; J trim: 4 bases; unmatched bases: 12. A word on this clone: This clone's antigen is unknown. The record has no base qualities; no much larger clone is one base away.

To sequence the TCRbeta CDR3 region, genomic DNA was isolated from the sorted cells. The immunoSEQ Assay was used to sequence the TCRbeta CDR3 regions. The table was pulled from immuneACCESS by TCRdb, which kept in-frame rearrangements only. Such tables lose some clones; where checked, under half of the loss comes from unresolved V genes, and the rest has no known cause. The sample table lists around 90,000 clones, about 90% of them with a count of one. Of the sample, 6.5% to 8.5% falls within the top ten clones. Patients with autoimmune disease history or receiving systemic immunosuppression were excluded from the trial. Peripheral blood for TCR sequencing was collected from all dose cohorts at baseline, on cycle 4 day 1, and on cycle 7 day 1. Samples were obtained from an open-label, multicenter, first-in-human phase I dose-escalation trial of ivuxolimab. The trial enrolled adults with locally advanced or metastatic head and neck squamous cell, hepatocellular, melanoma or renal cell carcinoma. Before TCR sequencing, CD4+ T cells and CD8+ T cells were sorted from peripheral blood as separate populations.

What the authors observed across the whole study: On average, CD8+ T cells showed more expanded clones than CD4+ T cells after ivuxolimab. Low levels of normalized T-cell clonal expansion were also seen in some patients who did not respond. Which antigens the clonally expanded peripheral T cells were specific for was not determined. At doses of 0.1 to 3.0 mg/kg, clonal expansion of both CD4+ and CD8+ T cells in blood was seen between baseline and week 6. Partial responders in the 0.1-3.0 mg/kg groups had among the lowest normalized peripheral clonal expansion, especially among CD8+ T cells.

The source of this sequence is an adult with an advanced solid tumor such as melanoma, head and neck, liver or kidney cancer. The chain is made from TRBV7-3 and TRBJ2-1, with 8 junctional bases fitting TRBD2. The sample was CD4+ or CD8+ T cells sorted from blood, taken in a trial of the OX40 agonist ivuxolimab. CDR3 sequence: CASSLKPPTSGVYNEQFF. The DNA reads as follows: TGTGCCAGCAGCTTAAAACCCCCCACTAGCGGAGTTTACAATGAGCAGTTCTTC.